These 25 T cell receptor beta chains originate from one sample sequenced in a study of cytomegalovirus exposure and HLA in healthy donors. Use of 60 Vbeta and 13 Jbeta primers characterized the PCR. Sequenced by immunoSEQ multiplex PCR; TCRdb stores in-frame clones only, minus some. The sample totals 200,000 to 250,000 clones. Sequenced sample: PBMCs. The receptors were gathered from a girl under 10 years old in good health and CMV-seropositive.

The rearrangement joins TRBV29-1 to TRBJ2-7; TRBD2 matches 13 bases. Germline V gives CDR1 SQVTM, CDR2 ANQGSEA. V gave up 7 bases and J gave up 3 bases; unmatched junction bases: 3. The CDR3 contains 13 residues. CDR3 DNA sequence: TGCAGCGCACTAGCGGGAGGGAACTACGAGCAGTACTTC. It yields the protein CSALAGGNYEQYF.

V gene TRBV10-1 combines with J gene TRBJ2-1; 10 positions agree with TRBD2. Germline CDR1 is WNHNN and CDR2 is SYGVQD (reference sequence). The CDR3 covers 15 residues. The ends lost 0 bases at V and 7 bases at J; junction bases unmatched: 3. Here the CDR3 reads CASSESLAGGNEQFF. CDR3 DNA sequence: TGCGCCAGCAGTGAGTCTTTAGCGGGAGGTAATGAGCAGTTCTTC.

The chain carries TRBV29-1 and TRBJ2-3, with TRBD2 matching 7 bases. Germline assignment: CDR1 SQVTM and CDR2 ANQGSEA. This CDR3 is built from 13 residues. V shed 7 bases and J 4 bases; nucleotides not matched to a gene: 8. The CDR3 sequence is CSASGAGADTQYF. CDR3 DNA sequence: TGCAGCGCCAGCGGGGCTGGGGCAGATACGCAGTATTTT.

This chain joins TRBV28 and TRBJ2-7; 9 bases line up with TRBD2. V lost 5 bases to trimming and J lost 4 bases; unmatched junction nucleotides: 15. The CDR3 has 17 amino acids. Looked up from germline, CDR1 is MDHEN and CDR2 is SYDVKM. DNA of the CDR3: TGTGCCAGCAGTGGAGTTAGGGAAACTAGCGGGCGTTACGAGCAGTACTTC. Translating it yields CASSGVRETSGRYEQYF. Full variable domain (missing parts from reference TRBV28 and TRBJ2-7): DVKVTQSSRYLVKRTGEKVFLECVQDMDHENMFWYRQDPGLGLRLIYFSYDVKMKEKGDIPEGYSVSREKKERFSLILESASTNQTSMYLCASSGVRETSGRYEQYFGPGTRLTVT.

The chain links TRBV10-3 to TRBJ2-7, with 9 positions matching TRBD1. The germline V gene encodes CDR1 ENHRY and CDR2 SYGVKD. V lost 2 bases, J lost 0 bases, and 8 bases stayed unmatched. This CDR3 is 17 amino acids long. The CDR3 here is CAISEALTGGASYEQYF. The CDR3 DNA reads TGTGCCATCAGTGAGGCCCTGACAGGGGGGGCCTCCTACGAGCAGTACTTC.

The genes are TRBV7-9 and TRBJ1-2; maybe TRBD1 (6 bases). There are 12 residues in the CDR3. Trimming left V 10 bases short and J 7 bases short, with 16 bases between. Germline V gene lookup returns CDR1 SEHNR and CDR2 FQNEAQ (reference sequence). The CDR3 nucleotides are TGTGCCATTCGTGCAGGGGCGAGTGGCTACACCTTC. It codes for CAIRAGASGYTF. Full variable domain (outside the CDR3, taken from reference TRBV7-9 and TRBJ1-2): DTGVSQNPRHKITKRGQNVTFRCDPISEHNRLYWYRQTLGQGPEFLTYFQNEAQLEKSRLLSDRFSAERPKGSFSTLEIQRTEQGDSAMYLCAIRAGASGYTFGSGTRLTVV.

The rearrangement uses TRBV5-1 and TRBJ2-7; 13 bases align to TRBD2. Trimming removed 0 bases from V and 1 base from J; junction bases left unmatched: 7. This CDR3 is 18 amino acids long. Germline lookup yields CDR1 SGHRS and CDR2 YFSETQ. The CDR3 nucleotides are TGCGCCAGCAGCTTGGATACTAGCGGGAGGGCCCGATCCTACGAGCAGTACTTC. Translation: CASSLDTSGRARSYEQYF.

The rearrangement joins TRBV7-6 to TRBJ1-1; the D is unclear. V dropped 0 bases and J dropped 0 bases, with 8 bases sitting between them. From germline, CDR1 is SGHVS and CDR2 FNYEAQ. There are 15 residues in the CDR3. CDR3 loop: CASSLASTVNTEAFF. CDR3 sequence (DNA): TGTGCCAGCAGCTTAGCGAGTACAGTGAACACTGAAGCTTTCTTT.

This chain joins TRBV7-3 and TRBJ2-7, with a weak D call TRBD2 (5 bases). The germline V gene has CDR1 SGHTA and CDR2 FQGTGA. V was pared by 2 bases and J by 6 bases, with 11 bases between. The CDR3 extends over 13 amino acids. CDR3 sequence reads: CASSLGPRGEQYF. Written as DNA, the CDR3 is TGTGCCAGCAGCTTAGGACCTCGGGGCGAGCAGTACTTC.

The rearrangement uses TRBV28 and TRBJ1-2; D possibly corresponds to TRBD1 (6 bases). Germline V gene sequence: CDR1 MDHEN, CDR2 SYDVKM. The CDR3 spans 14 residues. V lost 8 bases, J lost 4 bases, and 17 bases lay in between. The CDR3 nucleotides are TGTGCCAGCCTACAGGGTAGCTATGTCTATGGCTACACCTTC. It specifies CASLQGSYVYGYTF.

The chain is built from TRBV6-5 and TRBJ2-5, with a possible D match to TRBD2 (5 bases). The V and J ends lost 6 bases and 5 bases respectively, with 19 bases between them. Germline CDR1 reads MNHEY; CDR2 reads SVGAGI. The CDR3 sequence is 15 residues long. The CDR3: CASRDRDNPGETQYF. CDR3 DNA: TGTGCCAGCAGAGACCGCGACAATCCGGGGGAGACCCAGTACTTC.

This chain uses TRBV4-1 with TRBJ1-1; possibly TRBD1 for D (5 bases). CDR1 MGHRA and CDR2 YSYEKL come from the germline V gene. This CDR3 region has 15 residues. V was trimmed by 3 bases and J by 1 base, leaving 12 bases between them. The CDR3 nucleotides are TGCGCCAGCAGCCAGGGGGGGATAGGGAACACTGAAGCTTTCTTT. Its translation is CASSQGGIGNTEAFF.

This sequence joins TRBV28 and TRBJ2-3; D is ambiguous. V was pared by 1 base and J by 0 bases, with 11 bases between. CDR3 size: 16 residues. The germline CDR1 and CDR2 sequences are MDHEN and SYDVKM. Here the CDR3 DNA reads TGTGCCAGCAGTTTATCGTGGCCGTCTAGCACAGATACGCAGTATTTT. It codes for CASSLSWPSSTDTQYF. The variable domain in full, with the rest retrieved from reference TRBV28 and TRBJ2-3, is DVKVTQSSRYLVKRTGEKVFLECVQDMDHENMFWYRQDPGLGLRLIYFSYDVKMKEKGDIPEGYSVSREKKERFSLILESASTNQTSMYLCASSLSWPSSTDTQYFGPGTRLTVL.

The chain recombines TRBV10-3 with TRBJ2-5; D unclear. Per the germline V gene, CDR1 is ENHRY and CDR2 is SYGVKD. The CDR3 has 13 residues. The V and J ends lost 11 bases and 2 bases respectively, with 15 bases between them. Here the CDR3 DNA reads TGTGCCGTCCTGCCTCCCGGTCAAGAGACCCAGTACTTC. Its translation: CAVLPPGQETQYF.

The chain employs TRBV27 and TRBJ1-2, with D uncertain. Germline assignment: CDR1 MNHEY and CDR2 SMNVEV (reference sequence). This CDR3 is built from 11 residues. Trimming cost V 7 bases and J 5 bases, with 8 bases left between them. The CDR3 DNA reads as TGTGCCAGCAAGGCAGGTTATGGCTACACCTTC. It encodes CASKAGYGYTF.

V and J are TRBV28 and TRBJ2-2; TRBD2 is a possible D gene (5 bases). CDR1 MDHEN and CDR2 SYDVKM come from the germline V gene. V was cut by 2 bases and J by 7 bases, with 20 bases left in between. CDR3 length: 17 residues. In nucleotides, the CDR3 is TGTGCCAGCAGTTTAGTGCGGGCCGGGCCCGGGTACGGGGAGCTGTTTTTT. This codes for CASSLVRAGPGYGELFF.

J is TRBJ2-6 and V is TRBV7-2; TRBD2 is a possible D gene (5 bases). CDR3 length: 16 residues. The germline V and J ends were trimmed by 1 base and 1 base, with 8 bases remaining between them. Germline loops: CDR1 SGHTA, CDR2 FQGNSA. The CDR3 region has the DNA TGTGCCAGCAGCTTAGGTCGAGGGTCTGGGGCCAACGTCCTGACTTTC. Translation: CASSLGRGSGANVLTF.

V is TRBV7-9 and J is TRBJ1-5; possibly TRBD1 for D (6 bases). Germline CDR1 reads SEHNR; CDR2 reads FQNEAQ (reference sequence). This CDR3 is built from 14 residues. With 5 bases removed from V and 3 bases from J, the gap between germline ends came to 11 bases. The CDR3 sequence: CASSIQGANQPQHF. The CDR3 bases are TGTGCCAGCAGCATACAGGGAGCCAATCAGCCCCAGCATTTT.

CDR3 sequence (DNA): TGTGCCATCAGTGAGTCGAAGGGATTGGGACAGGTCACTGAAGCTTTCTTT. Protein: CAISESKGLGQVTEAFF. V usage is TRBV10-3 and J usage is TRBJ1-1, with 8 nucleotides matching TRBD1. This CDR3 is built from 17 residues. Germline V gene data show CDR1 as ENHRY and CDR2 as SYGVKD. The J segment lost 4 bases and the V segment lost 0 bases, leaving 10 bases of the junction unmatched.

J is TRBJ2-7 and V is TRBV28, with unresolved D. Trimming removed 3 bases at V and 7 bases at J, with 4 bases between. The CDR3 length is 10 residues. Germline V gene data show CDR1 as MDHEN and CDR2 as SYDVKM. CDR3 region: CASSFGEQYF. The CDR3 nucleotides read TGTGCCAGCAGTTTCGGGGAGCAGTACTTC.

V is TRBV7-6 and J is TRBJ2-3, with D uncertain. This CDR3 spans 15 amino acids. V lost 2 bases, J lost 0 bases, and 9 bases lay in between. The germline V gene encodes CDR1 SGHVS and CDR2 FNYEAQ. CDR3 protein: CASSLIPSSTDTQYF. The DNA for the CDR3 is TGTGCCAGCAGCTTAATCCCGTCTAGCACAGATACGCAGTATTTT.

The rearrangement uses TRBV9 and TRBJ2-1; the match to TRBD1 covers 8 bases. CDR1 is SGDLS, CDR2 YYNGEE, per germline. This CDR3 has 12 residues. V lost 0 bases and J lost 11; bases outside the gene matches: 1. CDR3 sequence reads: CASSVGTGKQFF. The CDR3 coding sequence is TGTGCCAGCAGCGTAGGGACAGGGAAGCAGTTCTTC.

The chain is built from TRBV5-1 and TRBJ2-7; maybe TRBD2 (6 bases). V was cut by 7 bases and J by 0 bases, with 14 bases left in between. The V gene's germline CDR1 is SGHRS and CDR2 YFSETQ. CDR3 length: 14 amino acids. The CDR3 spells CASVSGPPSYEQYF. The CDR3 nucleotides read TGCGCCAGCGTAAGCGGGCCACCCTCCTACGAGCAGTACTTC.

CDR3 nucleotides: TGTGCCAGCAGTTCTCGACTAGCACGCCTCCAAGAGACCCAGTACTTC. Residues: CASSSRLARLQETQYF. The V and J genes are TRBV6-5 and TRBJ2-5; 7 bases are a match to TRBD2. V was clipped by 4 bases and J by 1 base; unmatched bases: 9. Per the germline V gene, CDR1 is MNHEY and CDR2 is SVGAGI. The CDR3 covers 16 residues.

The chain carries TRBV4-1 and TRBJ1-1; a possible D gene is TRBD1 (5 bases). The V gene lost 0 bases and the J gene lost 8 bases, with 7 bases spanning the gap. The CDR3 extends over 12 amino acids. Germline-derived CDR1 and CDR2 are MGHRA and YSYEKL. The DNA for the CDR3 is TGCGCCAGCAGCCAAGAGGGGCCGGAAGCTTTCTTT. It encodes CASSQEGPEAFF.